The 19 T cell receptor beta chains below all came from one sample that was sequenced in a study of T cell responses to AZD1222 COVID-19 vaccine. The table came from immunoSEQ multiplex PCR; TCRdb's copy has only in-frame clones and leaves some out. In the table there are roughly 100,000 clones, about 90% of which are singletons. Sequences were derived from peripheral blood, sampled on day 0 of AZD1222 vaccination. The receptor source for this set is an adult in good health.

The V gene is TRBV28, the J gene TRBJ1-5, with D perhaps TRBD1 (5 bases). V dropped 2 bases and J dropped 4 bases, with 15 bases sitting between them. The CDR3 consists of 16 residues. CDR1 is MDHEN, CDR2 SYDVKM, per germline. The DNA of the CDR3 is TGTGCCAGCAGTTTAGGGGGTAAAATCACTAATCAGCCCCAGCATTTT. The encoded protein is CASSLGGKITNQPQHF.

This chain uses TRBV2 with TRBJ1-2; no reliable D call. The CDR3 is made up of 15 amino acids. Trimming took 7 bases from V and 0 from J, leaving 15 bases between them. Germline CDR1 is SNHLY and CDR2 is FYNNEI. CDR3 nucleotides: TGTGCCAGCATTTTGCAATTCTTCTCTAACTATGGCTACACCTTC. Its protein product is CASILQFFSNYGYTF.

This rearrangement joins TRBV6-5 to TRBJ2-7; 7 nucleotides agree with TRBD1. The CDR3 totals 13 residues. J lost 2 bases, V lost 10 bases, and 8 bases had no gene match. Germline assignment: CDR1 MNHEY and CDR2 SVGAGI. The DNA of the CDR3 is TGTGCCACCACAGGACAGGCTACCTACGAGCAGTACTTC. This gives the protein CATTGQATYEQYF.

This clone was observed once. CDR3 nucleotide sequence: TGTGCCAGCAGCCCTTCTCGGGGAGCGGGCGTTAGCTCCTACGAGCAGTACTTC. Amino acid sequence: CASSPSRGAGVSSYEQYF. The J gene is TRBJ2-7, the V gene TRBV9; D is possibly TRBD2 (6 bases). Trimming pared 4 bases from V and 0 bases from J, leaving 23 bases between. The CDR3 spans 18 residues. The germline gives CDR1 SGDLS, CDR2 YYNGEE.

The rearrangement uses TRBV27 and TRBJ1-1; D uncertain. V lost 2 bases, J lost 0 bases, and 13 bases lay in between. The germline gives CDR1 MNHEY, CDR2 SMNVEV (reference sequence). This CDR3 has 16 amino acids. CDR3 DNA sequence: TGTGCCAGCAGTTTAAAGGCGAACTACATGAACACTGAAGCTTTCTTT. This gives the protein CASSLKANYMNTEAFF.

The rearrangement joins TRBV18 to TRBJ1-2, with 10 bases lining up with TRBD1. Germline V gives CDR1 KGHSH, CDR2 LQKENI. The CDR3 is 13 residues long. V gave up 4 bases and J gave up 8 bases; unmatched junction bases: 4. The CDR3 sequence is CASSRETGGGYTF. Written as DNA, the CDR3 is TGTGCCAGCTCACGGGAGACAGGGGGCGGCTACACCTTC.

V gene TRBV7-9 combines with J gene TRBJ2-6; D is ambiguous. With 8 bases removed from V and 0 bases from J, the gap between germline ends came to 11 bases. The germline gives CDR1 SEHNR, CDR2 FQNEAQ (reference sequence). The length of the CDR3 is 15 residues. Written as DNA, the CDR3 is TGTGCCAGCTGGGGTGAGGACTCTGGGGCCAACGTCCTGACTTTC. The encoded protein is CASWGEDSGANVLTF.

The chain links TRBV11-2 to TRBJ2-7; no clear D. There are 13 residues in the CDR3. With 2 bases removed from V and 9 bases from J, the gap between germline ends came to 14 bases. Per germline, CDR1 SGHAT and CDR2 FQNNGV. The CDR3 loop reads CASSLNEVFGQYF. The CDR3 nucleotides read TGTGCCAGCAGCTTAAACGAGGTTTTTGGGCAGTACTTC.

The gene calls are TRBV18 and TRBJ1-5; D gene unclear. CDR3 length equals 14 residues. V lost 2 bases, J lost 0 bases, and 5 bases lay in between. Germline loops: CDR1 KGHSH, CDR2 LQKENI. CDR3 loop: CASSPGYSNQPQHF. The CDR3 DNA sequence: TGTGCCAGCTCACCAGGGTATAGCAATCAGCCCCAGCATTTT.

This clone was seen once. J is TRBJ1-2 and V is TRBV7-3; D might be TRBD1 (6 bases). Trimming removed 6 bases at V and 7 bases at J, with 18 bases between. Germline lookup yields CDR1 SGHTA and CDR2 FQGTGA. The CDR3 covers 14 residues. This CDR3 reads CASRRENRVFGYTF. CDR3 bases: TGTGCCAGCAGGCGGGAGAACAGGGTTTTTGGCTACACCTTC.

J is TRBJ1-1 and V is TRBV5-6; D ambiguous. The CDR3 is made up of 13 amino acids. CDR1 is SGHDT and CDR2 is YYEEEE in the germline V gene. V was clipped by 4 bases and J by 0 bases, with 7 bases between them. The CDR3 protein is CASSRKVNTEAFF. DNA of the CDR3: TGTGCCAGCAGCCGCAAAGTGAACACTGAAGCTTTCTTT.

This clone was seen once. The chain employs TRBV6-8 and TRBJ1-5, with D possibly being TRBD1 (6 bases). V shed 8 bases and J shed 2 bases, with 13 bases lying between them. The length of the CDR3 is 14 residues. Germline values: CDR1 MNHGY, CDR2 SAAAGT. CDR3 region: CASLHREGNQPQHF. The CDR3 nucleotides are TGTGCCAGCCTCCACAGGGAGGGCAATCAGCCCCAGCATTTT.

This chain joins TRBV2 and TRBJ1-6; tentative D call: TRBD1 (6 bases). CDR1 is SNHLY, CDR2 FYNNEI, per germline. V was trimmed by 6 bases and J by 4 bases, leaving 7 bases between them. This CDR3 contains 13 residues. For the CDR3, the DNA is TGTGCCAGCAGACAGGGATATAATTCACCCCTCCACTTT. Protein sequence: CASRQGYNSPLHF.

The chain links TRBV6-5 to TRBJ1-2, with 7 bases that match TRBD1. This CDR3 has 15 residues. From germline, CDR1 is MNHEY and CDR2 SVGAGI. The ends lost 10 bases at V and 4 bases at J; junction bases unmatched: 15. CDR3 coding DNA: TGTGCCACCCGGGCCCCACAGGGGTTGGGCTATGGCTACACCTTC. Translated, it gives CATRAPQGLGYGYTF.

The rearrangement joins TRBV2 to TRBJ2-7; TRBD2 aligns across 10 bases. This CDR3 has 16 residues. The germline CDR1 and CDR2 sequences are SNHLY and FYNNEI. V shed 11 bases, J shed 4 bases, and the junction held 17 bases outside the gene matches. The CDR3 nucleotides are TGTGCCTCCCTTTTCGGGGAGCGGGGGGGGCAGTACGAGCAGTACTTC. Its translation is CASLFGERGGQYEQYF.

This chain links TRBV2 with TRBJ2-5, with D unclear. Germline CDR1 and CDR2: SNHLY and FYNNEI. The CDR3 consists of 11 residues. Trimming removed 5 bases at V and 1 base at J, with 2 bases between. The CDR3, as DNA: TGTGCCAGCAGTCCCCAAGAGACCCAGTACTTC. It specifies CASSPQETQYF.

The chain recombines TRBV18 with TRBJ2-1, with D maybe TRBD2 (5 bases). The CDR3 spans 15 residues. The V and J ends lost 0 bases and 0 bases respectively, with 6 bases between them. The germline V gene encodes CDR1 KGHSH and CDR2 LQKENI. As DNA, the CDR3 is TGTGCCAGCTCACCACCCCGGGGCTCCTACAATGAGCAGTTCTTC. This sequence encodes CASSPPRGSYNEQFF.

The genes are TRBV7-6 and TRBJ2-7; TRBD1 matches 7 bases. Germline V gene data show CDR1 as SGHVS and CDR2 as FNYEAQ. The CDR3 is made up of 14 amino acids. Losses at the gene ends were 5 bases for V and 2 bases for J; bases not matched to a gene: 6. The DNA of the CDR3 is TGTGCCAGCAGCCCGACGACAGGGACCTACGAGCAGTACTTC. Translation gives CASSPTTGTYEQYF.

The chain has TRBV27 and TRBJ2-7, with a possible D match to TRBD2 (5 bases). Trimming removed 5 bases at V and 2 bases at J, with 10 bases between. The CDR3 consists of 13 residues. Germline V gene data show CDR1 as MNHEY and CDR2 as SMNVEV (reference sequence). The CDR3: CASSPPGAYEQYF. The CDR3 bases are TGTGCCAGCAGTCCCCCCGGGGCCTACGAGCAGTACTTC.